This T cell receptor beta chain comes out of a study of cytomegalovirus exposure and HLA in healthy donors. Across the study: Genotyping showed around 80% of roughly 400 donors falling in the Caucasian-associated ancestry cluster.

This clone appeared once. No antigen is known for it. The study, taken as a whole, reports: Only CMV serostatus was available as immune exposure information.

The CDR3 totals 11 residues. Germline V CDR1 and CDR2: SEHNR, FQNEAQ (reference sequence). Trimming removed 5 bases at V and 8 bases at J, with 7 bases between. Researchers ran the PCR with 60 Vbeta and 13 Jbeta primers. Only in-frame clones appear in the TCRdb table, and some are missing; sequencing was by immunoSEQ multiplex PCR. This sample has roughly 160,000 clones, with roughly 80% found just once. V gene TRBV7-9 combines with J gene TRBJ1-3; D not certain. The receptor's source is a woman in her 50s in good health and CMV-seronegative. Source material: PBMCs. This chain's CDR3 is CASSPGHTIYF. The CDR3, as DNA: TGTGCCAGCAGCCCTGGCCACACCATATATTTT. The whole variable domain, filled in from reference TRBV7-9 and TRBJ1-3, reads DTGVSQNPRHKITKRGQNVTFRCDPISEHNRLYWYRQTLGQGPEFLTYFQNEAQLEKSRLLSDRFSAERPKGSFSTLEIQRTEQGDSAMYLCASSPGHTIYFGEGSWLTVV.